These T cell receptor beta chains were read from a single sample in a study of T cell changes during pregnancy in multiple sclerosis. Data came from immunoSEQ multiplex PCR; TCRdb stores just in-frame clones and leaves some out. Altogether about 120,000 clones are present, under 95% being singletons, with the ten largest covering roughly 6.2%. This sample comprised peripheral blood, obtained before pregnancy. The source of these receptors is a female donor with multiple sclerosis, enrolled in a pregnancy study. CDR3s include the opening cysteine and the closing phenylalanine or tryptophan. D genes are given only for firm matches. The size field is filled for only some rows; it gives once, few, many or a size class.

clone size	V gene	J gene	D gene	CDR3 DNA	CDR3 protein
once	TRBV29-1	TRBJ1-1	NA	TGCAGCGTCGGCCAGTCAATGGGCGCTGAAGCTTTCTTT	CSVGQSMGAEAFF
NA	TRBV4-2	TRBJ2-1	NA	TGTGCCAGCAGCCTTCAGTGGGGGGGCCTGGAAAATGAGCAGTTCTTC	CASSLQWGGLENEQFF
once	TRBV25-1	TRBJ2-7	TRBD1	TGTGCCAGCACACAGGGGGCGGGCGAGCAGTACTTC	CASTQGAGEQYF
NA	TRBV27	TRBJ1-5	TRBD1	TGTGCCAGCAGTTTACAGGGGGCGGTGCAGCCCCAGCATTTT	CASSLQGAVQPQHF
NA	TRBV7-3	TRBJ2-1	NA	TGTGCCAGCAGCTTAATGGAGGGGGCCGAGCAGTTCTTC	CASSLMEGAEQFF
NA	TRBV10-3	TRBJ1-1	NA	TGTGCCCTTGCGGCCATGAACACTGAAGCTTTCTTT	CALAAMNTEAFF
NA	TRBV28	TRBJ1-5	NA	TGTGCCAGCAGTTTGCTAATCGGGATCAATCAGCCCCAGCATTTT	CASSLLIGINQPQHF
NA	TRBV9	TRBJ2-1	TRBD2	TGTGCCAGCAGCGTAGCGGCTAGCGGGGGGTGGAATGAGCAGTTCTTC	CASSVAASGGWNEQFF
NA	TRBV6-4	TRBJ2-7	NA	TGTGCCAGCAGTGACAAGCGTCAGTGCTTTTGGTCCTACGAGCAGTACTTC	CASSDKRQCFWSYEQYF
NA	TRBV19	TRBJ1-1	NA	TGTGCCAGTAGTATAGATCTACACAGGGCGGGCGGGAACACTGAAGCTTTCTTT	CASSIDLHRAGGNTEAFF
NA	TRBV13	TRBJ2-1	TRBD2	TGTGCCAGCAGCTCCGGGACTACCTACAATGAGCAGTTCTTC	CASSSGTTYNEQFF
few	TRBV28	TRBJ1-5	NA	TGTGCCAGCAGTCCCCCCGGTCCCAATCAGCCCCAGCATTTT	CASSPPGPNQPQHF
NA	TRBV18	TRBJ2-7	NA	TGTGCCAGCTCACCGATAGCAGGGGACTACGAGCAGTACTTC	CASSPIAGDYEQYF
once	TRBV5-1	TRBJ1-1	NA	TGCGCCAGCAGCTCAAGACTAGGGGTAAAGAACACTGAAGCTTTCTTT	CASSSRLGVKNTEAFF
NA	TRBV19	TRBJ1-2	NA	TGTGCCAGTAGTTCCACCGTAGCGAGGACTAACTATGGCTACACCTTC	CASSSTVARTNYGYTF
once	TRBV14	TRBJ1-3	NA	TGTGCCAGCAGCCAAGATCCCTCCGGAAGGGGGTCCCCTATATATTTT	CASSQDPSGRGSPIYF
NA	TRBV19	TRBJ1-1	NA	TGTGCCAGTACCCAAACATCCGGGGGGGAATACACTGAAGCTTTCTTT	CASTQTSGGEYTEAFF
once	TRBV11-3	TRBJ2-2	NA	TGTGCCAGCAGCTTACTCAGGAACACCGGGGAGCTGTTTTTT	CASSLLRNTGELFF
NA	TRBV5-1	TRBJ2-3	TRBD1	TGCGCCAGCAGCTTGGACAGGGGGGATACGCAGTATTTT	CASSLDRGDTQYF
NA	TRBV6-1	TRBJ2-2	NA	TGTGCCAGCAGATTTTATCCCGGGGAGCTGTTTTTT	CASRFYPGELFF